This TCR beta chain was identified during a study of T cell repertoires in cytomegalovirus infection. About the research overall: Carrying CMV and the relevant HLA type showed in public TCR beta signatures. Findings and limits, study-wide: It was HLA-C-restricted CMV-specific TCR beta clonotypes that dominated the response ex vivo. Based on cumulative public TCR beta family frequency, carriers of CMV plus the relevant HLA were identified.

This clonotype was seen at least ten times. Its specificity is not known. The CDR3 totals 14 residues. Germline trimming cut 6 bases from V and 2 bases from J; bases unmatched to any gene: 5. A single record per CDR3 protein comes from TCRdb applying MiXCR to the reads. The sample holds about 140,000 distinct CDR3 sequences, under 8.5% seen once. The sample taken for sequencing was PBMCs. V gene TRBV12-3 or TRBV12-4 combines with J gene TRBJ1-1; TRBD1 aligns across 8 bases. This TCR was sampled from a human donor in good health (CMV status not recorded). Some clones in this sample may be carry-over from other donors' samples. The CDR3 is CASSRTGINTEAFF. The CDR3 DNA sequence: TGTGCCAGCAGCCGGACAGGGATAAACACTGAAGCTTTCTTT.